This T cell receptor (beta chain) was retrieved from a study of cytomegalovirus exposure and HLA in healthy donors. Study-wide context: A preliminary data release comprised tens of millions of unique TCRs obtained from HLA-typed donors. Broader study findings: A few CMV-associated chains proved CMV antigen-specific in vitro.

The germline V gene encodes CDR1 SGHRS and CDR2 YFSETQ. The CDR3 has 15 amino acids. Deletions cut 2 bases from V and 3 bases from J, with 15 bases between. Remarks on this clone: Its antigen is still unknown.

This PCR relied on a set of 60 Vbeta primers and 13 Jbeta primers. Original analysis: Approximately 11 million shared chains were among the roughly 78 million unique TCR beta chains that a later analysis counted. TCRdb keeps only in-frame clones here, not all; method: immunoSEQ multiplex PCR. V and J calls and clone size come straight from that table; D and trimming were deduced from the DNA. The sample includes about 150,000 clones, roughly four fifths of them seen just once. The sequencing input was PBMCs. This sequence was found in a man between 18 and 35 years old in good health and CMV-seronegative. V usage is TRBV5-1 and J usage is TRBJ2-7, with D hard to call. The CDR3 protein is CASSFGMGPNYEQYF. CDR3 coding DNA: TGCGCCAGCAGCTTCGGAATGGGCCCTAACTACGAGCAGTACTTC. The full variable domain, completed using reference TRBV5-1 and TRBJ2-7, is KAGVTQTPRYLIKTRGQQVTLSCSPISGHRSVSWYQQTPGQGLQFLFEYFSETQRNKGNFPGRFSGRQFSNSRSEMNVSTLELGDSALYLCASSFGMGPNYEQYFGPGTRLTVT.